This T cell receptor (beta chain) stems from a study of human T cells and chemical hapten exposure. Separate cDNA molecules received unique molecular identifiers, which the library attached to them. One entry per CDR3 protein, called by TCRdb with MiXCR from the RACE reads. The sample shows some 50,000 distinct CDR3 sequences, 3.5% to 4.5% of them seen only once. Only a few counts were recorded for this clonotype. Trimming took off 3 bases at V and 3 bases at J, with 21 bases between the two ends. Per germline, CDR1 ENHRY and CDR2 SYGVKD. The length of the CDR3 is 17 residues. Time point indicated: healthy volunteer bleed at 2 weeks. Researchers extracted total RNA from unfractionated whole blood.

The chain has TRBV10-3 and TRBJ2-7; D is perhaps TRBD2 (6 bases). The TCR sequence derives from a female donor in good health. Some clones in this sample may be carry-over from other donors' samples. Source material: whole blood. DNA of the CDR3: TGTGCCATCAGTGATTACCAGACGGGGGAGAGTTTCTACGAGCAGTACTTC. Protein sequence: CAISDYQTGESFYEQYF.